This TCR beta chain was identified during a study of siplizumab effects on memory and regulatory T cells. Whole-study findings and limits: Just a small share of alloreactive clones was traced back to unstimulated subsets. Alloreactive sequences traceable to unstimulated CD4+ memory cells were significantly reduced by siplizumab.

Approximately 100,000 TCR templates per sample were sequenced. The data were produced by immunoSEQ multiplex PCR, yet TCRdb's version contains in-frame clones alone and is incomplete. The profile shows over 95,000 clones, roughly 93% of them singletons. V was pared by 3 bases and J by 9 bases, with 14 bases between. The CDR3 is made up of 13 amino acids. Germline V CDR1 and CDR2: SGHAT, FQNNGV. Note on this clone: Antigen unknown.

This chain uses TRBV11-2 with TRBJ1-2; D may be TRBD1 (5 bases). This TCR came from a human donor in good health. The sequenced sample consisted of non-Treg CD4+ T cells sorted from blood. The CDR3 nucleotides are TGTGCCAGCAGCTTTAGTGGGGACTTAAGCTACACCTTC. It is translated as CASSFSGDLSYTF. Full variable domain (outside the CDR3, taken from reference TRBV11-2 and TRBJ1-2): EAGVAQSPRYKIIEKRQSVAFWCNPISGHATLYWYQQILGQGPKLLIQFQNNGVVDDSQLPKDRFSAERLKGVDSTLKIQPAKLEDSAVYLCASSFSGDLSYTFGSGTRLTVV.